The clone carrying this T cell receptor beta chain has a handful of counts. Its cognate antigen is unknown. This entry comes from a study of cytomegalovirus exposure and HLA in healthy donors. Points from the study as a whole: TCR beta chains associated with HLA were, in a later analysis, more clonally expanded than equally common others. In vitro assays verified that a few CMV-associated chains recognized CMV antigens specifically.

The PCR ran on 60 Vbeta and 13 Jbeta primers. The protocol was immunoSEQ multiplex PCR, while the TCRdb copy is restricted to in-frame clones and leaves out a portion. The sample carries 200,000 or so clones, around 81% recorded once. Trimming pared 3 bases from V and 4 bases from J, leaving 9 bases between. This CDR3 comprises 13 residues. Germline assignment: CDR1 LNHDA and CDR2 SQIVND (reference sequence). The chain recombines TRBV19 with TRBJ1-1; TRBD1 might be the D (5 bases). This receptor was taken from a woman aged 18-35 years in good health and CMV-seropositive. Sequencing used PBMCs. CDR3 protein: CASSMQGTTEAFF. In nucleotides, the CDR3 is TGTGCCAGTAGTATGCAGGGTACCACTGAAGCTTTCTTT. Using reference TRBV19 and TRBJ1-1 for the parts outside the CDR3, the full variable domain is DGGITQSPKYLFRKEGQNVTLSCEQNLNHDAMYWYRQDPGQGLRLIYYSQIVNDFQKGDIAEGYSVSREKKESFPLTVTSAQKNPTAFYLCASSMQGTTEAFFGQGTRLTVV.